What follows is one TCR beta chain and its context. Its antigen remains unidentified. These data belong to a study of T cell responses to AZD1222 COVID-19 vaccine. Per germline, CDR1 MNHEY and CDR2 SVGAGI. The CDR3 contains 15 residues. V lost 5 bases to trimming and J lost 3 bases, with 17 bases between them. Only in-frame clones appear in the TCRdb table, and some are missing; sequencing was by immunoSEQ multiplex PCR. The sample holds approximately 110,000 clones, about 85% seen once. Overall study findings and caveats: Repertoires in all cases were sampled only once the peak T cell response had passed. A rise in Spike-specific TCR breadth and depth followed two AZD1222 doses.

The source material was peripheral blood, sampled on day 0 of AZD1222 vaccination. This sequence originates from an adult in good health. The chain couples TRBV6-5 to TRBJ2-7, with D possibly TRBD1 on 6 matching bases. CDR3 in amino acids: CASSPPTGTNYEQYF. In nucleotides, the CDR3 is TGTGCCAGCAGTCCGCCCACAGGGACGAACTACGAGCAGTACTTC.